This T cell receptor beta chain was recovered during a study of blood T cell repertoires in COVID-19. Germline CDR1 reads LNHDA; CDR2 reads SQIVND (reference sequence). This CDR3 region has 14 residues. Trimming removed 4 bases from V and 7 bases from J, with 15 bases in between. The assay was immunoSEQ multiplex PCR, and TCRdb's table has in-frame clones only and misses some. The data hold fewer than 300,000 clones, with about four fifths observed a single time. Sequencing was performed on peripheral blood. This sequence originates from a woman between 55 and 75 years old with active or convalescent COVID-19. The chain is built from TRBV19 and TRBJ2-3; possible D gene TRBD1, 6 bases. The CDR3 sequence is CASSKGDPFYTQYF. In nucleotides, the CDR3 is TGTGCCAGTAGTAAGGGGGACCCGTTTTATACGCAGTATTTT. Based on the CDR3 plus reference TRBV19 and TRBJ2-3, the full variable domain is DGGITQSPKYLFRKEGQNVTLSCEQNLNHDAMYWYRQDPGQGLRLIYYSQIVNDFQKGDIAEGYSVSREKKESFPLTVTSAQKNPTAFYLCASSKGDPFYTQYFGPGTRLTVL.